The present entry profiles one T cell receptor beta chain with its context. The antigen it recognizes is unknown. Base quality data are lacking; no much larger clone is found one base away. The donors were around 39 Caucasian individuals from Russia, aged 6 to 90 years, who were systemically healthy. Approximately 10 milliliters of peripheral blood were collected from each donor into EDTA-treated Vacutainer tubes. Ficoll-Paque density-gradient centrifugation was used to isolate PBMCs, with at least 6.5 million obtained per sample. Trizol reagent was used to extract total RNA from the PBMCs, yielding at least 6 micrograms per sample. Naive CD45RAhigh/CD27high T cell percentages were measured by flow cytometry on a PBMC aliquot from every donor. The method was 5' RACE. Sequencer: Illumina HiSeq 2500. The second PCR ran for about 6 to 11 cycles and used a J-beta primer mix along with a sample-barcoded 5' primer. Each TCR beta cDNA molecule received a unique molecular identifier from a template-switch 5' adaptor carrying 12 random nucleotides. Each sample yielded at least 2.5 million CDR3-containing paired-end reads. First-strand cDNA synthesis was performed from all RNA using the Mint cDNA synthesis kit, with priming by a TRBC-specific oligonucleotide. All cDNA was treated with uracil-DNA glycosylase and then went through a first 18-cycle PCR with the universal primers M1SS and BC2_uni_R. The source study handled its data this way. Normalization of each sample was performed by random selection of 1 million high-quality reads, each carrying a distinct molecular identifier. Reads with shared molecular identifiers were discarded instead of being binned into consensus sequences. MiTCR, with a Q25 quality threshold and the strictest error-elimination algorithm, was used for CDR3 identification, clonotype clustering and error correction. A nonparametric unseen species model with Euler transformation was used to estimate lower-bound total TCR beta diversity. The raw public data were reprocessed by TCRdb itself: fastp quality trimming at Q25, MiXCR clonotype calling, in-frame beta chains only. Merged by CDR3 protein, the rows form single entries marked with the most common genes and DNA. These V and J calls originate from TCRdb's pipeline instead of the authors' own analysis. In this sample the table shows about 1,400,000 distinct CDR3 sequences, around 59% of which occur a single time. Of the sample, approximately 7% falls within the top ten clones.

The data were taken from a study of blood T cells in healthy people across ages (dated by TCRdb to the mid-2010s). With regard to the full study: In model experiments, template switching captured roughly one uniquely barcoded TCR beta cDNA molecule for every two T cells. To track age-related changes in TCR beta repertoire diversity, the study relied on deep sequencing normalized with unique cDNA molecular identifiers. To avoid experimental bias, donors of different ages were spread randomly across the sequencing lanes. Using the same blood draw, the study looked at two additional independent replicas of 1 million unique cDNA reads for two donors, one aged 18 to 29 and the other aged 80 or older. Four age groups were formed from the donors: young (average about 15 years), middle-aged (approximately 39), aged (around 68) and long-lived (approximately 80). Overall study results and their limits: Observed TCR beta diversity correlated strongly with the percentage of naive T cells measured by flow cytometry. Estimates of total diversity based on one million sequenced T cells were regarded as lower bounds and as underestimates. Because donor CMV infection status was unknown, age-related changes in expanded clonotypes were potentially confounded. Compared with the aged group, more naive CD4+ T cells, fewer expanded clones and increased TCR diversity were shown by the long-lived group, suggesting age selection. Conclusive comparison of naive and antigen-experienced compartments was prevented by the profiling of bulk unsorted PBMCs. As age increased, observed TCR beta diversity per million T cells dropped in a roughly linear way, and a significant reduction was already evident by age 40.

Including cysteine and phenylalanine, the CDR3 has 16 amino acids. Only CDR3 DNA is held: 48 bases, read in frame from base 1. Trimming removed 6 bases from V and 0 bases from J, leaving 20 bases between the germline ends. The germline V gene (reference sequence) sets CDR1 to DFQATT and CDR2 to SNEGSKA. Recombination linked TRBV20-1 to TRBJ1-2; the D gene is not confidently resolved. The sequencing input was blood. The clonotype originates from a man between 18 and 35 years old in good health. At the DNA level, the sequence is TGCAGTGCGAGGAAGGACGAAAGTGGATCTAACTATGGCTACACCTTC. It codes for CSARKDESGSNYGYTF.